This T cell receptor (beta chain) was captured by sequencing in a study of blood T cells in healthy people across ages. This clonotype was picked up one time. A second about 6 to 11 cycle PCR used barcoded and J-beta primers. TCRdb called the 5' RACE reads again in MiXCR, with one record for every CDR3 protein. The table lists more than 1.4 million distinct CDR3 sequences, 42% of them singletons. The sequencing input was blood. This sequence originates from a woman under 30 in good health.

The CDR3 coding sequence is TGCAGTGCTAATCTGGGGGCTGAGCAGTACTTC. This gives the protein CSANLGAEQYF. The chain couples TRBV20-1 to TRBJ2-1; a possible D gene is TRBD1 (6 bases). The J call is in doubt because the DNA end fits TRBJ2-7 better. Germline V gene lookup returns CDR1 DFQATT and CDR2 SNEGSKA (reference sequence). The CDR3 length is 11 residues.